Given below is one T cell receptor (beta chain) in context. Its antigen remains unidentified. The sample holds no much larger clone one base away, and base qualities are not on file. These data originate in a study of T-cell memory formation after mild COVID-19 (dated by TCRdb to the early 2020s). Concerning the study at large: TCR sequence clusters from the two donors were largely donor specific. Longitudinal TCRalpha and TCRbeta repertoire sequencing tracked T-cell clones expanding and contracting after mild COVID-19 in a couple of donors. Two young, previously healthy adult volunteers, one female and one male, were included in the cohort.

From the cysteine through the phenylalanine, the CDR3 covers 14 amino acids. Of the read, only the CDR3 DNA is kept; its 42 bases are in frame from base 1. Trimming takes 2 bases from V and 2 bases from J, and the germline ends sit 10 bases apart. CDR1 and CDR2 are read off the germline V gene as MNHEY and SVGEGT. General findings and caveats noted by the study authors: The second-wave clones that peaked on day 37 were not confirmed to be SARS-CoV-2 specific. Balanced CD4/CD8 phenotypes were observed for clones contracting from day 15 to 85, whereas a bias towards CD4+ was observed for a second wave of clones expanding from day 15 to 37. Contracting CD4+ clones appeared mostly in the CM and EM memory subsets, whereas CD8+ clones were enriched in EMRA. The detection of some responding clones in pre-infection memory suggests that pre-existing cross-reactive memory T cells joined the SARS-CoV-2 response. Only a couple of mild cases were covered by the study, and larger cohorts that include severe cases with pre-infection samples were considered necessary.

Ficoll-Paque density gradient centrifugation was the method used to isolate PBMCs. Sequenced using an Illumina NovaSeq 6000. cDNA libraries for TCRalpha and TCRbeta were prepared by 5'RACE using constant-segment primers, with sample barcodes and unique molecular identifiers added. RNA was extracted from every sample with Trizol reagent. Library amplification was performed in two PCR steps, and a second sample barcode and Illumina TruSeq adapters were introduced in the second step. Libraries were sequenced on an Illumina NovaSeq with 2 x 150 bp paired-end reads. The paper's data handling went like this. Demultiplexing of reads and collapsing into UMI-guided consensus sequences were performed with migec v1.2.7. Using mixcr v2.1.11, UMI consensuses were aligned to TRA and TRB V and J templates and then assembled into clonotypes. Expanded or contracted clonotypes were those called significant by both edgeR and NoisET, with noise models trained on biological replicates. For edgeR calls, the thresholds were a false discovery rate-adjusted p below 0.01 and a log2 fold-change of 1. As an exploratory analysis of dynamics, max-normalized trajectories of the 1000 most abundant clonotypes were examined by PCA with hierarchical clustering. Separately sequenced CD4+ and CD8+ repertoires were used to assign the CD4 or CD8 phenotype of responding clones. TCRdb reanalyzed the raw reads on its own, using fastp at Q25 for trimming and MiXCR for clone calling, and kept in-frame beta chains. Rows merge per CDR3 protein into single entries with the most common DNA and genes. The V and J calls were determined by TCRdb, not by the authors. In this sample the table shows approximately 260,000 distinct CDR3 sequences, roughly 17% of which occur a single time. The top ten constitute 22% of the sample.

Material: PBMCs or a T cell subset sorted from them (not recorded which). The receptor chain draws on TRBV6-2 or TRBV6-3 and TRBJ2-7; the D match is possibly TRBD1 or TRBD2, with 6 bases aligned in each. This sequence was found in a young man who had mild COVID-19 (a few samples of this study predate the infection). The sample titles of this study are shuffled in the database, so cell type and time point are left out; the donor was told from shared clones. The DNA reads as follows: TGTGCCAGCAGTTACGAGGGGGGCACCTACGAGCAGTACTTC. It specifies CASSYEGGTYEQYF.